This TCR beta chain was recovered during a study of T-cell reconstitution after alpha-beta-depleted transplantation in children. General observations from the study: Among T cells one year after transplant, newly produced cells accounted for most counts and diversity. At around two months after transplant, the alpha-beta T cells were reportedly derived from several hundred expanded clones that came from non-depleted graft cells.

V shed 2 bases and J shed 7 bases, with 18 bases lying between them. The CDR3 is 16 residues long. Looked up from germline, CDR1 is MNHEY and CDR2 is SVGAGI. For this clonotype: Its antigen is not identified.

Using unique molecular identifiers, the investigators prepared the TCRbeta library. MiXCR, applied by TCRdb to the PCR reads, yields one record per CDR3 protein. Of about 610,000 distinct CDR3 sequences listed, over 20% were seen once; the top ten hold under 45%. The TCR originated in a boy younger than two with Wiskott-Aldrich syndrome, due to receive a stem cell transplant. The starting material was PBMCs, obtained before TCRalphabeta/CD19-depleted stem cell transplant. The gene calls are TRBV6-5 and TRBJ2-1; possible D gene TRBD1, 5 bases. CDR3 loop: CASSYDPQGIWNEQFF. CDR3 bases: TGTGCCAGCAGTTACGATCCGCAGGGTATTTGGAATGAGCAGTTCTTC.